Below, 5 T cell receptor beta chains from the same sample are listed, as sequenced in a study of glioma-infiltrating T cells. The iRepertoire nested amplicon-rescue multiplex PCR amplified TCR alpha and beta CDR3s from RNA. Via MiXCR, TCRdb re-called the multiplex PCR reads, giving one row per CDR3 protein. The repertoire holds fewer than 500,000 distinct CDR3 sequences, with less than 50% as singletons. The sample consisted of glioma tissue, nonneoplastic brain tissue, or PBMCs (not recorded which). Every receptor here comes from a human donor with low-grade glioma or glioblastoma, undergoing nonglioma brain surgery, or in good health (not recorded which).

This clonotype was counted ten times or more. The CDR3 protein is CASSSGGNTEAFF. For the CDR3, the DNA is TGTGCCAGCAGCTCAGGGGGGAACACTGAAGCTTTCTTT. The chain uses TRBV7-9 and TRBJ1-1; TRBD1 agrees at 7 bases. CDR3 length: 13 amino acids. Trimming removed 4 bases from V and 1 base from J; junction bases left unmatched: 0. Germline CDR1 SEHNR, CDR2 FQNEAQ (reference sequence).

A few counts support this clonotype. V gene TRBV28 combines with J gene TRBJ2-7, with D possibly TRBD2 on 5 matching bases. Germline V lookup: CDR1 MDHEN, CDR2 SYDVKM. The CDR3 runs to 15 residues. V was pared by 4 bases and J by 2 bases, with 15 bases between. Written as DNA, the CDR3 is TGTGCCAGCAGTTCCGGACGGGATTCTACCTACGAGCAGTACTTC. Residues: CASSSGRDSTYEQYF.

This clonotype was picked up many times. The chain recombines TRBV28 with TRBJ1-1, with D hard to call. The V and J ends lost 6 bases and 2 bases respectively, with 13 bases between them. Germline V gene data show CDR1 as MDHEN and CDR2 as SYDVKM. The CDR3 has 14 residues. The CDR3 region is CASSLPGINTEAFF. The CDR3 DNA reads as TGTGCCAGCAGCCTACCGGGGATCAACACTGAAGCTTTCTTT. The entire variable domain, with the rest obtained from reference TRBV28 and TRBJ1-1, is as follows: DVKVTQSSRYLVKRTGEKVFLECVQDMDHENMFWYRQDPGLGLRLIYFSYDVKMKEKGDIPEGYSVSREKKERFSLILESASTNQTSMYLCASSLPGINTEAFFGQGTRLTVV.

A remark on this clonotype: Just one base apart from a much larger clone, this may be a read error. The chain uses TRBV20-1 and TRBJ1-5; maybe TRBD1 (6 bases). This CDR3 spans 12 amino acids. The germline gives CDR1 DFQATT, CDR2 SNEGSKA (reference sequence). The CDR3 DNA reads as TGCAGTGCAACAGGGTTCAATCAGCCCAAGCATTTT. The encoded protein is CSATGFNQPKHF.

This clonotype showed up many times. This chain connects TRBV20-1 to TRBJ2-1; possibly TRBD2 for D (5 bases). The germline V gene has CDR1 DFQATT and CDR2 SNEGSKA (reference sequence). This CDR3 comprises 16 residues. V lost 1 base and J 3 bases, leaving 16 bases between the germline ends. The CDR3 spells CSARAFLAGSYNEQFF. CDR3 nucleotides: TGCAGTGCTAGAGCCTTCCTGGCGGGCAGCTACAATGAGCAGTTCTTC.